These 13 T cell receptor beta chains originate from one sample sequenced in a study of T cell responses to AZD1222 COVID-19 vaccine. Here immunoSEQ multiplex PCR was the method, and the copy in TCRdb shows in-frame clones only, minus some. The sample has about 97,000 clones, 85% to 90% seen once. The sample here was peripheral blood, taken on day 0 of AZD1222 vaccination. The receptors originated from an adult in good health.

CDR3 nucleotide sequence: TGTGCCAGCAGCCAAAGGGGGCCCACAGATACGCAGTATTTT. It encodes CASSQRGPTDTQYF. V usage is TRBV3-1 (or the pseudogene TRBV3-2) and J usage is TRBJ2-3; 7 positions agree with TRBD1. The CDR3 contains 14 residues. Trimming at V came to 2 bases and at J to 2 bases, leaving 1 base not matched to a gene. CDR1 is LGHDT and CDR2 is YNNKEL in the germline V gene (reference sequence).

The CDR3 DNA reads TGTGCCAGCAGCTTGACTGGCAGTCGTTTGTCTGATGGCTACACCTTC. Encoded protein: CASSLTGSRLSDGYTF. The chain uses TRBV5-8 and TRBJ1-2; D gene unclear. Between the trimmed V and J ends, which lost 1 base and 6 bases, there was a span of 19 bases. Germline assignment: CDR1 SGHTS and CDR2 YDEGEE. The CDR3 totals 16 residues.

There are a few counts of this clone. This chain connects TRBV30 to TRBJ2-3; D gene unclear. Germline CDR1 reads GTSNPN; CDR2 reads SVGIG (reference sequence). Trimming took off 2 bases at V and 1 base at J, with 7 bases between the two ends. CDR3 length: 13 amino acids. In DNA, the CDR3 is TGTGCCTGGAGTTTCCCGGGCACAGATACGCAGTATTTT. Translation gives CAWSFPGTDTQYF.

The chain joins TRBV5-4 to TRBJ1-3; D unclear. The CDR3 is 15 residues long. CDR1 and CDR2 (germline): SGHNT, YYREEE (reference sequence). Trimming shortened V by 0 bases and J by 0 bases, and 7 bases separated the two germline ends. The DNA for the CDR3 is TGTGCCAGCAGCTTGGGAGGGATCTCTGGAAACACCATATATTTT. It specifies CASSLGGISGNTIYF.

J is TRBJ2-3 and V is TRBV11-2; no reliable D call. The CDR3 is 13 residues long. V lost 0 bases and J 4 bases, leaving 5 bases between the germline ends. In germline, CDR1 is SGHAT, CDR2 FQNNGV. DNA of the CDR3: TGTGCCAGCAGCTTAGATCAACCAGATACGCAGTATTTT. Translation gives CASSLDQPDTQYF.

V gene TRBV29-1 combines with J gene TRBJ2-1, with 15 bases fitting TRBD2. V trimming: 7 bases; J trimming: 8 bases; junction bases outside the gene matches: 3. CDR1 and CDR2 (germline): SQVTM, ANQGSEA. The CDR3 length is 13 residues. CDR3 sequence reads: CSGTSGGAYEQFF. Written as DNA, the CDR3 is TGCAGCGGGACTAGCGGGGGGGCATATGAGCAGTTCTTC.

The CDR3 region has the DNA TGCGCCAGCAGCCGCGGGCTAGCGGGGGCCCAGTTCTTC. Amino acid sequence: CASSRGLAGAQFF. The chain couples TRBV4-3 to TRBJ2-1; TRBD2 aligns across 10 bases. Germline V CDR1 and CDR2: LGHNA, YSLEER. V lost 4 bases to trimming and J lost 13 bases; unmatched junction nucleotides: 7. This CDR3 region has 13 residues.

The gene calls are TRBV7-2 and TRBJ1-5, with D unresolved. This CDR3 has 15 amino acids. Trimming pared 3 bases from V and 1 base from J, leaving 10 bases between. In germline, CDR1 is SGHTA, CDR2 FQGNSA. CDR3 residues: CASSLYVGSNQPQHF. Written as DNA, the CDR3 is TGTGCCAGCAGCTTGTACGTAGGGAGCAATCAGCCCCAGCATTTT.

This chain connects TRBV5-1 to TRBJ2-7; 9 nucleotides align to TRBD1. From germline, CDR1 is SGHRS and CDR2 YFSETQ. The ends lost 5 bases at V and 0 bases at J; junction bases unmatched: 9. The CDR3 is 16 amino acids. The CDR3 DNA reads as TGCGCCAGCAGTCTATCCCGGGACAGGGACTCCTACGAGCAGTACTTC. Translating gives CASSLSRDRDSYEQYF. Supplemented by reference TRBV5-1 and TRBJ2-7, the full variable domain reads KAGVTQTPRYLIKTRGQQVTLSCSPISGHRSVSWYQQTPGQGLQFLFEYFSETQRNKGNFPGRFSGRQFSNSRSEMNVSTLELGDSALYLCASSLSRDRDSYEQYFGPGTRLTVT.

The CDR3 bases are TGCAGCGTCCTCTCGGGTACAGATACGCAGTATTTT. This translates into CSVLSGTDTQYF. The chain has TRBV29-1 and TRBJ2-3; D uncertain. CDR1 SQVTM and CDR2 ANQGSEA come from the germline V gene. The CDR3 runs 12 residues. The V gene lost 6 bases and the J gene lost 3 bases, with 10 bases spanning the gap.

This chain connects TRBV18 to TRBJ2-6; D is perhaps TRBD1 (5 bases). CDR1 and CDR2 (germline): KGHSH, LQKENI. V was trimmed by 3 bases and J by 1 base, leaving 10 bases between them. The CDR3 is made up of 16 amino acids. The CDR3, as DNA: TGTGCCAGCTCACCCAATAAGGGGTCTGGGGCCAACGTCCTGACTTTC. Translated, it gives CASSPNKGSGANVLTF.

The V call is TRBV18, the J call TRBJ2-3; tentatively, D is TRBD1 or TRBD2 (6 bases each). The CDR3 has 16 residues. Germline assignment: CDR1 KGHSH and CDR2 LQKENI. Trimming stripped 0 bases from V and 5 bases from J, with 15 bases between. CDR3 amino acids: CASSPPGGGREDTQYF. Written as DNA, the CDR3 is TGTGCCAGCTCACCACCGGGTGGGGGGCGCGAAGATACGCAGTATTTT.

This clone was seen only a few times. This chain links TRBV7-8 with TRBJ1-6; D not resolved. The V gene's germline CDR1 is SGHVS and CDR2 FQNEAQ. V gave up 1 base and J gave up 0 bases, with 7 bases separating them. This CDR3 has 16 amino acids. The chain's CDR3 is CASSLDRRSYNSPLHF. The CDR3 DNA reads TGTGCCAGCAGCTTAGACCGCCGCTCCTATAATTCACCCCTCCACTTT.